This TCR beta chain was recovered during a study of blood T cell repertoires in COVID-19. As for the study in general: Sites across the United States, Italy and Spain contributed samples from acute and convalescent COVID-19. PBMCs, B-cell-depleted T cells, or T cells provided the cDNA or gDNA that made up the material.

Under the authors' procedure: Amplification of reference gene primers was used by the study to estimate nucleated cell counts. Clones were sequenced by immunoSEQ multiplex PCR, and TCRdb holds only the in-frame ones, with some missing. From that table come the V and J calls and clone size; the DNA was used to work out D and trimming. The data contain about 250,000 clones, 80% to 90% of them singletons. Participants were aged about 18 to 100 years, lived in about 26 US areas, and enrolled virtually. J gave up 6 bases and V 5 bases, and 14 bases lay outside the gene matches. From germline, CDR1 is SGHAT and CDR2 FQNNGV. This CDR3 spans 17 amino acids.

This TCR came from a woman in her twenties or thirties with acute COVID-19. Sequencing used PBMCs or T cells enriched from blood (not recorded which). This chain joins TRBV11-2 and TRBJ2-1, with 9 bases lining up with TRBD1. In nucleotides, the CDR3 is TGTGCCAGCAGCCTCGGGACAGGGTTTGTTCTGTCCAATGAGCAGTTCTTC. As protein: CASSLGTGFVLSNEQFF.